This T cell receptor (beta chain) appears in the sequencing data of a study of cytomegalovirus exposure and HLA in healthy donors. Study-level points and caveats: In vitro, a few CMV-associated chains proved specific for CMV antigens. Reported performance of the classifier showed diagnosis of cytomegalovirus status with high specificity and sensitivity.

This clone was seen once. Its antigen is as yet unknown. Clones were sequenced by immunoSEQ multiplex PCR, and TCRdb holds only the in-frame ones, with some missing. The sample records tens of thousands of clones, 85% to 95% being singletons. The donors were part of the validation cohort of 120 or so subjects. That cohort was separate from the first cohort, which comprised under 750 subjects. The sequence came from a man aged 18 to 29 in good health and CMV-seronegative. Sequenced material: PBMCs.

The CDR3 loop is CASEGRGTGELFF. In DNA form, the CDR3 reads TGCGCCAGCGAGGGGCGGGGAACCGGGGAGCTGTTTTTT. The V call is TRBV4-1, the J call TRBJ2-2, with D possibly TRBD2 on 6 matching bases. Germline lookup yields CDR1 MGHRA and CDR2 YSYEKL. The CDR3 extends over 13 amino acids. V dropped 8 bases and J dropped 5 bases, with 12 bases sitting between them.